One T cell receptor beta chain is described in this entry. Its matching antigen is unknown. The V and J ends lost 7 bases and 4 bases, in that order; junction bases with no gene match: 6. Germline CDR1 and CDR2: WSHSY and SAAADI. This CDR3 has 15 residues. The data stem from a study of cytomegalovirus exposure and HLA in healthy donors. Study outcomes and limitations: As a later analysis revealed, the rate of TCR association differed by HLA locus, with DRB1 most and HLA-C fewest.

Primers included in the PCR were 60 Vbeta and 13 Jbeta primers. Produced via immunoSEQ multiplex PCR; TCRdb's table is partial and in-frame only. The sample holds about 120,000 clones, roughly 80% seen once. These donors, healthy bone marrow donors, were studied. The sequence was collected from a man between 18 and 35 years old in good health and CMV-seropositive. Material for sequencing was PBMCs. The rearrangement links TRBV10-2 to TRBJ2-2, with 10 bases that match TRBD2. The CDR3 nucleotides are TGCGCCAGCAATATCAAGCGGGGGGGCACCGGGGAGCTGTTTTTT. Its protein is CASNIKRGGTGELFF.